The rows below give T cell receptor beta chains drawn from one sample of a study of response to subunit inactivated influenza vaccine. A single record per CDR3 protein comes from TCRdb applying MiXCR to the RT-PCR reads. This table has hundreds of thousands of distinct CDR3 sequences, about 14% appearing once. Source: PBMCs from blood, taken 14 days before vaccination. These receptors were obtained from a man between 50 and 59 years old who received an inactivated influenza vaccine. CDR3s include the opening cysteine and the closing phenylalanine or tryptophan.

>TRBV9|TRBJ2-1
CASSASGLNSYNEQFF
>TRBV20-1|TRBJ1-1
CSASTLPTGTEAFF
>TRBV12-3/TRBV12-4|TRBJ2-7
CASSQYRAREQYF
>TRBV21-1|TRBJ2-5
CASSKVGFCQETQYF
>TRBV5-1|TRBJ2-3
CASSWGGQRTDTQYF
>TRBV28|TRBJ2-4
CASNRQGVKAKNIQYF
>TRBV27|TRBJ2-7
CASSLSWGYDEQYF
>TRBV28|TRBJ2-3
CASRTNTDTQYF
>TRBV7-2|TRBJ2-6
CASSLGFRSGANVLTF
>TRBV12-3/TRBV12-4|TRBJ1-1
CASRQDSQNTEAFF
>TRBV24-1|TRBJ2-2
CATSDPRDRPTGELFF
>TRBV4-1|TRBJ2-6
CASSPTTYTALLARGANVLTF
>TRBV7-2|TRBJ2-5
CASSLTRQAQYF
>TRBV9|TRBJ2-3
CASSHGTTTDTQYF
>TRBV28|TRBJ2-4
CASSSSVNIQYF
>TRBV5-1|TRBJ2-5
CASSSKTSGETQYF
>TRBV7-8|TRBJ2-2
CATPEGRDWFTGELFF
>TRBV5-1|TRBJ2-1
CASSPGGGVENEQFF
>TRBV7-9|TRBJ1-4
CASSPSVGVATNEKLFF
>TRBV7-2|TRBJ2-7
CASRSSGSYEQYF
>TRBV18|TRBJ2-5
CASSPPPSGLQETQYF
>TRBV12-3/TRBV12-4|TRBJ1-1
CASSLTDRNEAFF
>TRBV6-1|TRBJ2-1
CASSATSALYNEQFF
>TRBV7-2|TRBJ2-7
CASSPVSGGANEQYF
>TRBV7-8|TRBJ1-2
CASSSDRGYGYTF
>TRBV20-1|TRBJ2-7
CSARDWGHGGDEQYF
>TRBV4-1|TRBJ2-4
CASSLLVSTGTKNIQYF
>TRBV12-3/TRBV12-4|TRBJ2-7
CASSLSRVINEQYF
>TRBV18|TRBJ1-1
CASSPQVQNTEAFF
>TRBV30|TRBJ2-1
CAWTRREGEQFF